The 26 T cell receptor beta chains below come from one sample, sequenced in a study of spatial heterogeneity in lung cancer. TCRdb reprocessed the 5' RACE reads via MiXCR and lists one record per CDR3 protein. The sample holds fewer than 150,000 distinct CDR3 sequences, 11% seen once. Time point meaning: blood at routine non-recurrence follow-up after resection. The input for sequencing was PBMCs, taken at follow-up. These receptors came from a female donor with early-stage non-small cell lung cancer.

This clonotype was observed many times. CDR3 protein: CASHGTFTDTQYF. CDR3 sequence (DNA): TGTGCCAGCCACGGTACTTTCACAGATACGCAGTATTTT. This chain uses TRBV2 with TRBJ2-3; no firm D call. V was shortened by 8 bases and J by 2 bases, with 11 bases between the two germline ends. Germline CDR1 and CDR2: SNHLY and FYNNEI. The CDR3 has 13 residues.

The rearrangement uses TRBV28 and TRBJ2-7; a weak D match, TRBD2 (5 bases). The CDR3 length is 15 residues. CDR1 and CDR2 from the germline V gene are MDHEN and SYDVKM. Trimming took off 4 bases at V and 4 bases at J, with 17 bases between the two ends. The CDR3 coding sequence is TGTGCCAGCAGTTCTCCGGGGAGTTTTGGTTACGAGCAGTACTTC. Its protein product is CASSSPGSFGYEQYF.

This chain's CDR3 is CASSPDYVEQYF. The CDR3, as DNA: TGTGCCAGCAGCCCCGATTACGTAGAGCAGTACTTC. The J gene is TRBJ2-7, the V gene TRBV27, with no clear D. Germline loops: CDR1 MNHEY, CDR2 SMNVEV (reference sequence). The CDR3 has 12 residues. Deletions cut 6 bases from V and 7 bases from J, with 13 bases between.

J is TRBJ2-2 and V is TRBV5-4; 10 nucleotides line up with TRBD2. After removal of 4 bases from V and 0 bases from J, the junction contained 3 bases not matched to a gene. Germline loops: CDR1 SGHNT, CDR2 YYREEE (reference sequence). CDR3 length: 16 amino acids. Here the CDR3 reads CASSAGLAANTGELFF. The CDR3 DNA sequence: TGTGCCAGCAGCGCCGGACTAGCGGCGAACACCGGGGAGCTGTTTTTT.

DNA of the CDR3: TGTGCCAGCAGCCCCCAATCAGGGGGGAGCACTGAAGCTTTCTTT. Translation gives CASSPQSGGSTEAFF. This chain links TRBV7-2 with TRBJ1-1; 7 bases match TRBD1. CDR3 size: 15 residues. CDR1 and CDR2 from the germline V gene are SGHTA and FQGNSA. Unmatched junction bases numbered 10, after V lost 5 bases and J lost 4 bases.

The rearrangement joins TRBV7-9 to TRBJ2-3; D unresolved. There are 15 residues in the CDR3. The V and J ends lost 3 bases and 4 bases respectively, with 14 bases between them. Germline V gene sequence: CDR1 SEHNR, CDR2 FQNEAQ (reference sequence). The CDR3 region has the DNA TGTGCCAGCAGCTTCCGCAGCTCGCTCCCAGATACGCAGTATTTT. It specifies CASSFRSSLPDTQYF.

This clonotype was counted between two and nine times. The chain's CDR3 is CASSPQSGAYTGELFF. CDR3 bases: TGTGCCAGCTCACCACAGTCGGGAGCATACACCGGGGAGCTGTTTTTT. The chain uses TRBV18 and TRBJ2-2; D perhaps matches TRBD2 (6 bases). Between the trimmed V and J ends, which lost 1 base and 3 bases, there was a span of 12 bases. Germline V gene sequence: CDR1 KGHSH, CDR2 LQKENI. CDR3 length: 16 residues.

There are a few counts of this clonotype. The rearrangement uses TRBV19 and TRBJ1-2; 7 nucleotides align to TRBD1. J gave up 6 bases and V 5 bases, and 12 bases lay outside the gene matches. CDR1 and CDR2 from the germline V gene are LNHDA and SQIVND (reference sequence). CDR3 size: 15 residues. CDR3 nucleotides: TGTGCCAGTAGTCCGGGGGACAGACAGGTCCATGGCTACACCTTC. Amino acid sequence: CASSPGDRQVHGYTF.

The J gene is TRBJ1-2, the V gene TRBV28, with D unresolved. This CDR3 spans 12 amino acids. The ends were cut back, 2 bases at V and 8 bases at J, with 9 bases in the middle. Germline-derived CDR1 and CDR2 are MDHEN and SYDVKM. CDR3 in DNA: TGTGCCAGCAGTTTAACGGACGGGGGCTACACCTTC. Translating gives CASSLTDGGYTF.

This clonotype was counted many times. V is TRBV7-2 and J is TRBJ2-1; 9 bases are a match to TRBD2. CDR1 SGHTA and CDR2 FQGNSA come from the germline V gene. CDR3 length: 16 amino acids. The junction had 7 bases not matched to a gene; V was cut back by 0 bases and J by 7 bases. In DNA, the CDR3 is TGTGCCAGCAGCTTAGCGTTTAGCGGGAGTTTGAATGAGCAGTTCTTC. Amino acid sequence: CASSLAFSGSLNEQFF.

This clonotype has at least ten counts. This sequence joins TRBV12-3 or TRBV12-4 and TRBJ1-6; TRBD1 agrees at 7 bases. This CDR3 spans 13 amino acids. The V and J ends lost 8 bases and 13 bases, in that order; junction bases with no gene match: 11. CDR3 in amino acids: CASWGQPGLPLHF. CDR3 bases: TGTGCCAGCTGGGGACAGCCCGGTCTCCCCCTCCACTTT.

The chain joins TRBV29-1 to TRBJ2-7; D gene uncertain. V was clipped by 0 bases and J by 0 bases, with 3 bases between them. Germline V CDR1 and CDR2: SQVTM, ANQGSEA. This CDR3 comprises 12 residues. The CDR3 nucleotides are TGCAGCGTTGAAGACGGCTCCTACGAGCAGTACTTC. Protein product: CSVEDGSYEQYF.

This clonotype was observed many times. This chain connects TRBV7-2 to TRBJ2-3; no clear D gene. The V end was cut by 3 bases, the J end by 3 bases, with 7 bases between. The length of the CDR3 is 13 residues. Germline loops: CDR1 SGHTA, CDR2 FQGNSA. CDR3 sequence: CASSFDRTDTQYF. The CDR3 nucleotides read TGTGCCAGCAGCTTCGACCGAACAGATACGCAGTATTTT.

This clonotype was seen at least ten times. The genes are TRBV7-3 and TRBJ2-3, with 7 bases identical to TRBD2. Looked up from germline, CDR1 is SGHTA and CDR2 is FQGTGA. The CDR3 length is 15 residues. J lost 2 bases, V lost 2 bases, and 4 bases had no gene match. The CDR3 sequence is CASSLRAGATDTQYF. The CDR3 nucleotides read TGTGCCAGCAGCTTACGTGCGGGAGCCACAGATACGCAGTATTTT.

With respect to this clonotype: Just one base apart from a much larger clone, this may be a read error. The chain joins TRBV24-1 to TRBJ2-1, with D perhaps TRBD1 (6 bases). The germline V gene has CDR1 KGHDR and CDR2 SFDVKD. The CDR3 consists of 16 residues. The CDR3 region is CANSDLDSNSYNEQFF. The DNA of the CDR3 is TGTGCCAACAGTGATCTGGACAGCAACTCCTACAATGAGCAGTTCTTC.

This clonotype was seen a handful of times. The V gene is TRBV27, the J gene TRBJ2-5, with D perhaps matching TRBD1 (6 bases). Germline V gene data show CDR1 as MNHEY and CDR2 as SMNVEV (reference sequence). This CDR3 is built from 13 residues. V was trimmed by 10 bases and J by 0 bases, leaving 12 bases between them. The CDR3 DNA sequence: TGTGCCATCCTGGACAGAAACCAAGAGACCCAGTACTTC. It translates to CAILDRNQETQYF.

There are a few counts of this clonotype. This chain joins TRBV30 and TRBJ2-1, with 10 positions matching TRBD2. With V trimmed by 8 bases and J by 2 bases, 6 bases remained unmatched. The CDR3 loop spans 14 amino acids. CDR1 GTSNPN and CDR2 SVGIG come from the germline V gene (reference sequence). CDR3 bases: TGTGCCGCGTTAGGACTAGCGGCCTACAATGAGCAGTTCTTC. It specifies CAALGLAAYNEQFF.

The sample holds many counts of this clonotype. The chain has TRBV29-1 and TRBJ2-5; D possibly corresponds to TRBD2 (7 bases). Germline-derived CDR1 and CDR2 are SQVTM and ANQGSEA. The CDR3 extends over 12 amino acids. Trimming pared 7 bases from V and 4 bases from J, leaving 13 bases between. The CDR3 loop is CSASGEGETQYF. CDR3 DNA: TGCAGCGCATCAGGGGAGGGAGAGACCCAGTACTTC.

This clonotype was detected a few times. This chain connects TRBV7-9 to TRBJ2-1; D remains unclear. CDR1 SEHNR and CDR2 FQNEAQ come from the germline V gene (reference sequence). CDR3 length: 13 amino acids. The germline V and J ends were trimmed by 4 bases and 12 bases, with 16 bases remaining between them. The CDR3 DNA reads as TGTGCCAGCAGCTCCCGCGGCCTCCAGGTGCAGTTCTTC. This sequence encodes CASSSRGLQVQFF.

This clonotype occurred a few times. The rearrangement joins TRBV5-6 to TRBJ2-7; 8 bases agree with TRBD1. The CDR3 extends over 14 amino acids. Germline CDR1 is SGHDT and CDR2 is YYEEEE. The V segment lost 7 bases and the J segment 1 base; nucleotides outside the gene matches: 7. The CDR3 spells CASWRGQVSYEQYV. CDR3 DNA sequence: TGTGCCAGCTGGAGGGGACAGGTATCCTACGAGCAGTACGTC.

This chain connects TRBV27 to TRBJ2-5, with D tentatively TRBD1 or TRBD2 (5 bases each). Trimming cost V 4 bases and J 13 bases, with 13 bases left between them. The CDR3 extends over 11 amino acids. CDR1 is MNHEY and CDR2 is SMNVEV in the germline V gene (reference sequence). In DNA, the CDR3 is TGTGCCAGCAGTTCGTCGGGACCGATGTACTTC. It yields the protein CASSSSGPMYF.

This chain links TRBV12-3 or TRBV12-4 with TRBJ2-1, with 10 bases fitting TRBD2. V lost 5 bases and J lost 8; bases outside the gene matches: 9. The CDR3 is made up of 15 amino acids. The CDR3 protein is CASSGLAGVIYEQFF. The CDR3 DNA reads as TGTGCCAGCAGTGGTCTAGCGGGAGTCATATATGAGCAGTTCTTC.

The J gene is TRBJ2-7, the V gene TRBV4-2; 8 bases are shared with TRBD2. The CDR3 is 15 residues long. The V gene's germline CDR1 is LGHNA and CDR2 YNFKEQ. J was trimmed by 4 bases and V by 0 bases; bases with no gene match: 5. As DNA, the CDR3 is TGTGCCAGCAGCCAAGATCTAGCGGGTATTTACGAGCAGTACTTC. This codes for CASSQDLAGIYEQYF.

Many counts were recorded for this clonotype. The V and J genes are TRBV11-3 and TRBJ2-2; D ambiguous. The CDR3 length is 16 residues. V lost 2 bases and J lost 7, with 17 bases in between. Germline assignment: CDR1 SGHNT and CDR2 YENEEA. The CDR3, as DNA: TGTGCCAGCAGCTTATCTCGCCTCGGCTACGGCGGGGAGCTGTTTTTT. Encoded protein: CASSLSRLGYGGELFF.

V gene TRBV28 combines with J gene TRBJ2-1, with TRBD2 identical over 11 bases. After removal of 7 bases from V and 9 bases from J, the junction contained 11 bases not matched to a gene. The germline V gene has CDR1 MDHEN and CDR2 SYDVKM. The CDR3 loop spans 15 amino acids. The DNA for the CDR3 is TGTGCCAGCAACCTCCGACTAGCGGGACGGGGTGAGCAGTTCTTC. Translating gives CASNLRLAGRGEQFF.

This rearrangement joins TRBV13 to TRBJ2-1; D uncertain. The V and J ends lost 3 bases and 9 bases respectively, with 21 bases between them. Per the germline V gene, CDR1 is PRHDT and CDR2 is FYEKMQ (reference sequence). There are 16 residues in the CDR3. CDR3 bases: TGTGCCAGCAGCTTCTTTAGGTCTAGTGGGAAGGGTGAGCAGTTCTTC. It is translated as CASSFFRSSGKGEQFF.